One and the same sample provided the 13 T cell receptor beta chains below, sequenced in a study of blood T cell repertoires in COVID-19. Method: immunoSEQ multiplex PCR; TCRdb's copy keeps in-frame clones and lacks some. The sample includes roughly 100,000 clones, 85% to 90% of them seen just once. The sequencing sample was made of peripheral blood. These receptors came from a man aged 45-65 years with acute or convalescent COVID-19.

The chain has TRBV11-1 and TRBJ1-6, with TRBD1 matching 7 bases. Unmatched junction bases numbered 7, after V lost 5 bases and J lost 6 bases. The V gene's germline CDR1 is SGHAT and CDR2 FQDESV (reference sequence). The CDR3 spans 15 residues. CDR3 region: CASSPGTVRNSPLHF. The CDR3 coding sequence is TGTGCCAGCAGCCCAGGGACAGTACGTAATTCACCCCTCCACTTT.

This sequence joins TRBV7-3 and TRBJ1-2; the D is unclear. The CDR3 contains 13 residues. V was pared by 4 bases and J by 8 bases, with 14 bases between. Looked up from germline, CDR1 is SGHTA and CDR2 is FQGTGA. The CDR3 DNA sequence: TGTGCCAGCAGCTCGGGTGCGGGAGGCGGCTACACCTTC. Translating gives CASSSGAGGGYTF.

The genes are TRBV7-6 and TRBJ2-1; D is possibly TRBD2 (6 bases). The CDR3 contains 14 residues. Per the germline V gene, CDR1 is SGHVS and CDR2 is FNYEAQ. Trimming removed 5 bases at V and 9 bases at J, with 17 bases between. The CDR3 loop is CASSPGVAQGEQFF. The DNA for the CDR3 is TGTGCCAGCAGCCCGGGAGTAGCCCAGGGTGAGCAGTTCTTC. The entire variable domain, with the rest obtained from reference TRBV7-6 and TRBJ2-1, is as follows: GAGVSQSPRYKVTKRGQDVALRCDPISGHVSLYWYRQALGQGPEFLTYFNYEAQQDKSGLPNDRFSAERPEGSISTLTIQRTEQRDSAMYRCASSPGVAQGEQFFGPGTRLTVL.

The chain couples TRBV28 to TRBJ2-7; 11 positions match TRBD1. This CDR3 contains 16 residues. In germline, CDR1 is MDHEN, CDR2 SYDVKM. V shed 7 bases and J 2 bases; nucleotides not matched to a gene: 10. The CDR3 DNA is TGTGCCAGCACCTCAGAAGGACAGGGGGCTCCCTACGAGCAGTACTTC. Encoded protein: CASTSEGQGAPYEQYF.

J is TRBJ2-1 and V is TRBV7-8, with 8 bases fitting TRBD1. The CDR3 is made up of 16 amino acids. V shed 5 bases, J shed 5 bases, and the junction held 11 bases outside the gene matches. Germline lookup yields CDR1 SGHVS and CDR2 FQNEAQ. The CDR3 region is CASSPGRTGKNNEQFF. The CDR3 DNA is TGTGCCAGCAGCCCCGGCAGGACAGGGAAGAACAATGAGCAGTTCTTC.

Only one count was recorded for this clone. The chain is built from TRBV15 and TRBJ2-7, with a weak D call TRBD2 (6 bases). CDR1 LNHNV and CDR2 YYDKDF come from the germline V gene (reference sequence). This CDR3 has 15 residues. The germline V and J ends were trimmed by 0 bases and 2 bases, with 11 bases remaining between them. The CDR3 DNA follows: TGTGCCACCAGCAGAGACGTAGCGGTCACCTACGAGCAGTACTTC. Protein: CATSRDVAVTYEQYF.

The V and J genes are TRBV14 and TRBJ2-1, with 9 bases that match TRBD2. There are 15 residues in the CDR3. Trimming took 7 bases from V and 3 from J; bases not matched to a gene: 7. The germline CDR1 and CDR2 sequences are SGHDN and FVKESK. CDR3 sequence (DNA): TGTGCCAGCAATCTAGCGGGGAGCAGCTACAATGAGCAGTTCTTC. It translates to CASNLAGSSYNEQFF.

A single count supports this clone. The chain combines TRBV18 with TRBJ2-2; D is undetermined. Germline loops: CDR1 KGHSH, CDR2 LQKENI. The CDR3 is 13 residues long. The V end was cut by 6 bases, the J end by 4 bases, with 9 bases between. DNA for the CDR3: TGTGCCAGCTCCCCAACGGGCACCGGGGAGCTGTTTTTT. This gives the protein CASSPTGTGELFF.

The V call is TRBV9, the J call TRBJ2-1; a possible D gene is TRBD2 (6 bases). This CDR3 spans 12 amino acids. CDR1 is SGDLS, CDR2 YYNGEE, per germline. The germline V and J ends were trimmed by 3 bases and 6 bases, with 7 bases remaining between them. The CDR3 protein is CASSASANEQFF. The CDR3 bases are TGTGCCAGCAGCGCTAGCGCCAATGAGCAGTTCTTC.

The count of this clone is one. CDR3 protein: CSVEGGLAATEAFF. In nucleotides, the CDR3 is TGCAGCGTTGAAGGAGGTCTAGCGGCCACTGAAGCTTTCTTT. The V gene is TRBV29-1, the J gene TRBJ1-1; D not certain. The CDR3 is 14 residues long. V was shortened by 1 base and J by 4 bases, with 13 bases between the two germline ends. Looked up from germline, CDR1 is SQVTM and CDR2 is ANQGSEA. Using reference TRBV29-1 and TRBJ1-1 for the parts outside the CDR3, the full variable domain is SAVISQKPSRDICQRGTSLTIQCQVDSQVTMMFWYRQQPGQSLTLIATANQGSEATYESGFVIDKFPISRPNLTFSTLTVSNMSPEDSSIYLCSVEGGLAATEAFFGQGTRLTVV.

This clone came up a few times. The chain couples TRBV14 to TRBJ2-2, with 11 bases that match TRBD2. Looked up from germline, CDR1 is SGHDN and CDR2 is FVKESK. The CDR3 has 16 amino acids. Trimming removed 4 bases from V and 4 bases from J; junction bases left unmatched: 5. CDR3 nucleotides: TGTGCCAGCAGCCGCCCGACTAGCGGGACCACCGGGGAGCTGTTTTTT. Its protein is CASSRPTSGTTGELFF.

The chain has TRBV11-2 and TRBJ2-1; D remains unclear. Germline values: CDR1 SGHAT, CDR2 FQNNGV. V was cut by 1 base and J by 4 bases, with 11 bases left in between. The CDR3 spans 15 residues. This CDR3 is CASSLGVGYYNEQFF. The CDR3 DNA follows: TGTGCCAGCAGCTTAGGGGTGGGCTATTACAATGAGCAGTTCTTC.

This CDR3 reads CASSYSIQSGSSFF. The CDR3 DNA is TGTGCCAGCAGTTACTCGATTCAATCGGGGAGTTCTTTCTTT. V is TRBV6-5 and J is TRBJ1-1; D gene unclear. This CDR3 has 14 residues. Germline values: CDR1 MNHEY, CDR2 SVGAGI. The V end lost 0 bases, the J end lost 12 bases, and 17 bases lay between the germline ends.